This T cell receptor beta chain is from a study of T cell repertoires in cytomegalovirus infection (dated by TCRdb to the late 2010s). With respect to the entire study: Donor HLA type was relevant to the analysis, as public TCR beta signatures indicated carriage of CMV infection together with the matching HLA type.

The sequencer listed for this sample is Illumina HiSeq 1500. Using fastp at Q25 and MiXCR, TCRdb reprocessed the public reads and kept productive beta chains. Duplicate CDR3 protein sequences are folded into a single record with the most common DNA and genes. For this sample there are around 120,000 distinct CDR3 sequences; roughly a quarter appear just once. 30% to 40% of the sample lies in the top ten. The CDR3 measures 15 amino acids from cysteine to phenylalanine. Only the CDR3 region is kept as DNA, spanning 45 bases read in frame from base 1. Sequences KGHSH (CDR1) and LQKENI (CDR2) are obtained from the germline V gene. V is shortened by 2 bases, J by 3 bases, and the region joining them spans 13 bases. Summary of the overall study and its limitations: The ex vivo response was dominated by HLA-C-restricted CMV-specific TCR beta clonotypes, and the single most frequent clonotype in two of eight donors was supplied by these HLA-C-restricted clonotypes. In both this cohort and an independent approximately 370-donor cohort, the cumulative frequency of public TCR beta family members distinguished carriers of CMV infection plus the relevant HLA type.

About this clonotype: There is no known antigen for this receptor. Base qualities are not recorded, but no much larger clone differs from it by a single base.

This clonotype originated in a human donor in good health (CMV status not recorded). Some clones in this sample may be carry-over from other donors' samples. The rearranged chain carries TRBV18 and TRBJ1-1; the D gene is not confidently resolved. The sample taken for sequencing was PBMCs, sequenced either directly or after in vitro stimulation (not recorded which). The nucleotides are TGTGCCAGCTCACCAGGGGAGCGGTTGCACACTGAAGCTTTCTTT. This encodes CASSPGERLHTEAFF.